This TCR beta chain was identified during a study of CD8+CD57+ T cells in acquired aplastic anemia. The wider study: Isolated CD4+ and CD8+ cells, once sorted, yielded DNA averaging around 2.9 ug. As sequenced from healthy donors, CD4+ cells averaged roughly 11 million reads.

Genomic DNA templated the TCR beta VDJ and CDR3 profiling. TCRdb independently ran MiXCR on the reads; one entry per CDR3 protein. The sample gives a few hundred thousand distinct CDR3 sequences, under 80% of which show up once; less than 4% is in the top ten. Study-wide findings and caveats: Researchers reported that CD8+ Simpson's diversity was not significantly different in patients versus controls. Some 31 CD8+ CDR3 sequences were shared between patients and controls.

The table lists this clonotype with many counts. Its antigen is currently unknown. Germline CDR1 GTSNPN, CDR2 SVGIG (reference sequence). CDR3 length: 15 residues. V was trimmed by 3 bases and J by 1 base, leaving 16 bases between them. V gene TRBV30 combines with J gene TRBJ2-7, with D perhaps TRBD1 (5 bases). This clonotype was obtained from a human donor in good health, serving as a control. Source material: sorted CD4+, CD8+, or CD8+CD57+ T cells (not recorded which) from PBMCs. CDR3 residues: CAWSRARTQSYEQYF. CDR3 nucleotide sequence: TGTGCCTGGAGCCGGGCCAGGACACAATCCTACGAGCAGTACTTC.